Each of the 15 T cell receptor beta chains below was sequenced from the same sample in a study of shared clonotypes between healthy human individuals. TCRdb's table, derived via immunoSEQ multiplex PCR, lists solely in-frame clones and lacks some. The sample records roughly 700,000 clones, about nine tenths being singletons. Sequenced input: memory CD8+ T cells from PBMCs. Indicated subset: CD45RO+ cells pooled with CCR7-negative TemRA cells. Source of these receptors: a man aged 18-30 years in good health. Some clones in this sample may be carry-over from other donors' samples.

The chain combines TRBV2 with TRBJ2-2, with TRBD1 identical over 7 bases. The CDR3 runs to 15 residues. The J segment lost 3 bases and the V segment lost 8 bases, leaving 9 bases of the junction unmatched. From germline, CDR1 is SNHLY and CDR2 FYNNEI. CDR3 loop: CASGTDRWHTGELFF. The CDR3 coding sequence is TGTGCCAGCGGGACAGACCGATGGCACACCGGGGAGCTGTTTTTT. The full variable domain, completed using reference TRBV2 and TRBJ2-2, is EPEVTQTPSHQVTQMGQEVILRCVPISNHLYFYWYRQILGQKVEFLVSFYNNEISEKSEIFDDQFSVERPDGSNFTLKIRSTKLEDSAMYFCASGTDRWHTGELFFGEGSRLTVL.

CDR3 residues: CASGGAQTYEQYF. The CDR3 nucleotides read TGTGCCAGCGGGGGGGCACAAACCTACGAGCAGTACTTC. The chain employs TRBV6-5 and TRBJ2-7; TRBD2 might be the D (7 bases). The CDR3 contains 13 residues. The ends were cut back, 8 bases at V and 2 bases at J, with 13 bases in the middle. Per germline, CDR1 MNHEY and CDR2 SVGAGI.

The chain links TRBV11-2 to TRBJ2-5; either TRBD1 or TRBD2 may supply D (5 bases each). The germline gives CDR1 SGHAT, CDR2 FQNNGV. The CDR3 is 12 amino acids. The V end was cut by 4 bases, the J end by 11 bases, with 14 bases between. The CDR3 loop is CASSWIRDQQYF. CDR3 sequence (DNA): TGTGCCAGCAGCTGGATCCGGGACCAGCAGTACTTC.

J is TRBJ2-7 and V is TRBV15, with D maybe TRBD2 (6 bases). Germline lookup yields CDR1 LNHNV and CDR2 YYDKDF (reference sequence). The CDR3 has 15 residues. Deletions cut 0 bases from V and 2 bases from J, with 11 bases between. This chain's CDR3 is CATSREGGNTYEQYF. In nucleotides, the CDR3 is TGTGCCACCAGCAGAGAAGGAGGGAACACCTACGAGCAGTACTTC.

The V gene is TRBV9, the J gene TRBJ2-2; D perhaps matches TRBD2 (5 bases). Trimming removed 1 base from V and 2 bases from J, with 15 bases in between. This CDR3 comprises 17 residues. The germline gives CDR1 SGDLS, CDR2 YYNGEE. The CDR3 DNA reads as TGTGCCAGCAGCGTATTCCCTTTGGACTTTAACACCGGGGAGCTGTTTTTT. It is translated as CASSVFPLDFNTGELFF.

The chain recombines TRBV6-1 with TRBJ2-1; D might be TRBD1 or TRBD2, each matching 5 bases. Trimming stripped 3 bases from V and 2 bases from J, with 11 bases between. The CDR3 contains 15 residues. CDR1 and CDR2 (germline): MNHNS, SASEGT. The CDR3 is CASSEGTVPYNEQFF. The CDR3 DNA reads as TGTGCCAGCAGTGAGGGGACGGTCCCCTACAATGAGCAGTTCTTC.

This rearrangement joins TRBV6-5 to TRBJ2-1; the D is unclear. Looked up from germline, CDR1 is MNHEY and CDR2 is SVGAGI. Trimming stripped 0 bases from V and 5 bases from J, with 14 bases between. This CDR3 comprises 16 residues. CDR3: CASSYSTMGPNNEQFF. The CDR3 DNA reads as TGTGCCAGCAGTTACTCTACGATGGGTCCAAACAATGAGCAGTTCTTC.

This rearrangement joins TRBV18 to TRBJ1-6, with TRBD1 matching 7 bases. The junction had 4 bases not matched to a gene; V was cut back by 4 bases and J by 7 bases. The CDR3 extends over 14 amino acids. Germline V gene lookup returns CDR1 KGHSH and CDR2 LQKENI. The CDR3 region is CASSLGQVNSPLHF. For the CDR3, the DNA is TGTGCCAGCTCACTTGGACAGGTCAATTCACCCCTCCACTTT.

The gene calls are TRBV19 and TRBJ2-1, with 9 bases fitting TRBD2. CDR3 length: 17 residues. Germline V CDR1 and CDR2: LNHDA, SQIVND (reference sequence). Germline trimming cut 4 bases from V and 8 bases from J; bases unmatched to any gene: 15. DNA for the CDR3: TGTGCCAGTAGTACTGAACCTCTAGCGGGGTCCCCGTATGAGCAGTTCTTC. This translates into CASSTEPLAGSPYEQFF.

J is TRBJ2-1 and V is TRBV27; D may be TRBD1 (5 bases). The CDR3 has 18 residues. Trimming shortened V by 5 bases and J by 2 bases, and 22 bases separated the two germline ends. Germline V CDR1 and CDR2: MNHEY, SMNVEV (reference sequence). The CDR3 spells CASSPRPRGFGAYNEQFF. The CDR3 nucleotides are TGTGCCAGCAGTCCCAGACCAAGGGGCTTTGGAGCCTACAATGAGCAGTTCTTC.

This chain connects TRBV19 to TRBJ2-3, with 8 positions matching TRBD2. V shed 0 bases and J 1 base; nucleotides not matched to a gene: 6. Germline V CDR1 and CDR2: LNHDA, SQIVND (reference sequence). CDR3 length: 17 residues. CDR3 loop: CASSIDRWREGTDTQYF. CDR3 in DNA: TGTGCCAGTAGTATAGATCGGTGGCGGGAGGGCACAGATACGCAGTATTTT. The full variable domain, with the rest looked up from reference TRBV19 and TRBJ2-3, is DGGITQSPKYLFRKEGQNVTLSCEQNLNHDAMYWYRQDPGQGLRLIYYSQIVNDFQKGDIAEGYSVSREKKESFPLTVTSAQKNPTAFYLCASSIDRWREGTDTQYFGPGTRLTVL.

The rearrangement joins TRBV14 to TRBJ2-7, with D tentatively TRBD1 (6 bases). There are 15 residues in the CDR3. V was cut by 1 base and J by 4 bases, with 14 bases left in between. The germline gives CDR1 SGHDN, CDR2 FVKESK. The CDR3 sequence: CASSQGQAAQYEQYF. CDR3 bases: TGTGCCAGCAGCCAAGGACAGGCGGCCCAATACGAGCAGTACTTC.

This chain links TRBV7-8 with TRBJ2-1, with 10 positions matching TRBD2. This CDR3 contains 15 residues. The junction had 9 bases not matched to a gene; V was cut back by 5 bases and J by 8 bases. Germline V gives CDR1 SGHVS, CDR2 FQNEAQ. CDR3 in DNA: TGTGCCAGCAGCGAGGCTAGCGGGAGTTGGGATGAGCAGTTCTTC. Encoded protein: CASSEASGSWDEQFF.

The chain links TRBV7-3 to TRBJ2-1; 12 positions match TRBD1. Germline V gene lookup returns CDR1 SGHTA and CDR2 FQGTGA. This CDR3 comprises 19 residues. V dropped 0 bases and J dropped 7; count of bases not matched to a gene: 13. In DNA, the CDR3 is TGTGCCAGCAGCTTAACGGTTCGGGACAGGGGGCCGTTGAGGAATGAGCAGTTCTTC. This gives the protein CASSLTVRDRGPLRNEQFF.

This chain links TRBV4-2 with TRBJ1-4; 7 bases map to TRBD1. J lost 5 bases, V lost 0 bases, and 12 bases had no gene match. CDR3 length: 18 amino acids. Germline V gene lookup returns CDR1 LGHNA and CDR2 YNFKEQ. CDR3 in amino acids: CASSQEGTEGWDNEKLFF. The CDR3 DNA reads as TGTGCCAGCAGCCAAGAGGGGACAGAGGGGTGGGACAATGAAAAACTGTTTTTT.